This T cell receptor beta chain originates from a study of T cell changes during pregnancy in multiple sclerosis. Sequenced by immunoSEQ multiplex PCR; TCRdb stores in-frame clones only, minus some. The data contain some 39,000 clones, over 75% of them singletons. Germline-derived CDR1 and CDR2 are MNHNS and SASEGT. The CDR3 runs 15 residues. The V and J ends lost 5 bases and 2 bases, in that order; junction bases with no gene match: 8. The TCR comes from a female donor with multiple sclerosis, enrolled in a pregnancy study. This specimen consisted of CD8+ T cells from peripheral blood mononuclear cells, obtained in the first trimester of pregnancy. The rearrangement uses TRBV6-1 and TRBJ2-5; 7 bases match TRBD1. In DNA, the CDR3 is TGTGCCAGCAGTCCAATAAAGGGGGCTCAAGAGACCCAGTACTTC. Residues: CASSPIKGAQETQYF.